The 20 T cell receptor beta chains below were found in one sample sequenced in a study of Ad26.COV2.S vaccination and SARS-CoV-2 variants. Sequencing used immunoSEQ multiplex PCR; TCRdb keeps in-frame clones, though not all of them. The sample carries 500,000 or so clones, approximately 88% recorded once. Treatment given: around 19 received Ad26.COV2.S at low or high dose, single or two shots; about five received placebo; per-sample allocation not given. Samples were taken on day 63 after the first vaccine or placebo injection. This specimen consisted of peripheral blood, obtained in a trial of Ad26.COV2.S vaccine versus placebo. Receptors were obtained from a person aged 18 to 59 who received the Ad26.COV2.S COVID-19 vaccine or a placebo.

The chain employs TRBV29-1 and TRBJ2-3, with D unresolved. The CDR3 has 11 amino acids. V lost 7 bases and J 0 bases, leaving 5 bases between the germline ends. CDR1 is SQVTM, CDR2 ANQGSEA, per germline. Here the CDR3 reads CSGASTDTQYF. The DNA for the CDR3 is TGCAGCGGTGCGAGCACAGATACGCAGTATTTT.

The chain uses TRBV6-2 or TRBV6-3 and TRBJ2-1; 10 nucleotides agree with TRBD2. The germline V gene encodes CDR1 MNHEY and CDR2 SVGEGT. The CDR3 has 15 residues. V shed 0 bases, J shed 8 bases, and the junction held 4 bases outside the gene matches. CDR3 protein: CASSYSGTSVYEQFF. The CDR3 DNA reads TGTGCCAGCAGTTACTCCGGGACTAGCGTCTATGAGCAGTTCTTC.

The rearrangement joins TRBV6-5 to TRBJ1-2, with 9 bases that match TRBD1. The CDR3 is 15 amino acids. CDR1 and CDR2 (germline): MNHEY, SVGAGI. With V trimmed by 0 bases and J by 7 bases, 6 bases remained unmatched. This CDR3 reads CASSYSTGQGFGYTF. The CDR3 DNA is TGTGCCAGCAGTTACTCTACGGGACAGGGATTTGGCTACACCTTC.

V and J are TRBV24-1 and TRBJ2-7; D ambiguous. The V gene's germline CDR1 is KGHDR and CDR2 SFDVKD. Between the trimmed V and J ends, which lost 4 bases and 4 bases, there was a span of 7 bases. The CDR3 extends over 12 amino acids. Here the CDR3 reads CATSDSPYEQYF. CDR3 DNA sequence: TGTGCCACCAGTGACTCACCGTACGAGCAGTACTTC.

The gene calls are TRBV5-6 and TRBJ2-5; TRBD1 matches 11 bases. After removal of 2 bases from V and 4 bases from J, the junction contained 7 bases not matched to a gene. Germline V gives CDR1 SGHDT, CDR2 YYEEEE. The CDR3 totals 16 residues. DNA of the CDR3: TGTGCCAGCAGCTTAAGAAGGACAGGGGGCCGAGAGACCCAGTACTTC. Amino acids: CASSLRRTGGRETQYF. Complete variable domain (other parts from reference TRBV5-6 and TRBJ2-5): DAGVTQSPTHLIKTRGQQVTLRCSPKSGHDTVSWYQQALGQGPQFIFQYYEEEERQRGNFPDRFSGHQFPNYSSELNVNALLLGDSALYLCASSLRRTGGRETQYFGPGTRLLVL.

The gene calls are TRBV7-8 and TRBJ2-1, with 9 bases lining up with TRBD2. This CDR3 region has 13 residues. Germline loops: CDR1 SGHVS, CDR2 FQNEAQ. CDR3 in DNA: TGTGCAGGCGGGAGGGGGTCCTACAATGAGCAGTTCTTC. Encoded protein: CAGGRGSYNEQFF.

The chain uses TRBV24-1 and TRBJ2-1, with D possibly matching TRBD1 (5 bases). CDR1 is KGHDR, CDR2 SFDVKD, per germline. The CDR3 contains 15 residues. The germline V and J ends were trimmed by 6 bases and 3 bases, with 14 bases remaining between them. The CDR3 coding sequence is TGTGCCACCAGTCCCGGACAATTGGGCTACAATGAGCAGTTCTTC. Its protein is CATSPGQLGYNEQFF.

This clone was counted between two and nine times. The chain has TRBV9 and TRBJ2-1; a possible D gene is TRBD1 (6 bases). This CDR3 region has 12 residues. CDR1 and CDR2 from the germline V gene are SGDLS and YYNGEE. V lost 2 bases and J lost 12, with 12 bases in between. In DNA, the CDR3 is TGTGCCAGCAGCGTCCAGGGGAGAGCGCAGTTCTTC. Encoded protein: CASSVQGRAQFF.

Points on this clone: Other DNA variants within this sample encode the same CDR3. The rearrangement links TRBV28 to TRBJ2-3; D remains ambiguous. This CDR3 contains 11 residues. Trimming pared 7 bases from V and 1 base from J, leaving 3 bases between. Per germline, CDR1 MDHEN and CDR2 SYDVKM. In DNA form, the CDR3 reads TGTGCCAGCACCCGCACAGATACGCAGTATTTT. Amino acids: CASTRTDTQYF.

This chain uses TRBV28 with TRBJ1-5; D is unclear. The germline CDR1 and CDR2 sequences are MDHEN and SYDVKM. CDR3 length: 13 amino acids. Written as DNA, the CDR3 is TGTTCCTCCCGGAAAACCCAGGCCCAGCCCCAGCATTTT. Translating it yields CSSRKTQAQPQHF.

The J gene is TRBJ1-1, the V gene TRBV3-1 (or the pseudogene TRBV3-2); a possible D gene is TRBD1 (5 bases). CDR1 and CDR2 (germline): LGHDT, YNNKEL (reference sequence). V shed 8 bases and J shed 3 bases, with 28 bases lying between them. The CDR3 length is 18 residues. This CDR3 reads CASRPGPNWIPDHTEAFF. CDR3 bases: TGTGCCAGCCGCCCGGGACCCAACTGGATACCAGACCACACTGAAGCTTTCTTT.

The chain carries TRBV9 and TRBJ2-5; D might be TRBD2 (6 bases). V lost 5 bases and J lost 5, with 19 bases in between. The CDR3 contains 15 residues. CDR1 and CDR2 from the germline V gene are SGDLS and YYNGEE. The DNA for the CDR3 is TGTGCCAGCAGGCGGGGTAAAGGCCTGAGGGAGACCCAGTACTTC. Protein sequence: CASRRGKGLRETQYF.

This clone was detected a few times. This chain connects TRBV28 to TRBJ1-2; the D gene is possibly TRBD1 (5 bases). The CDR3 is made up of 17 amino acids. V was shortened by 6 bases and J by 1 base, with 21 bases between the two germline ends. CDR1 and CDR2 from the germline V gene are MDHEN and SYDVKM. The CDR3 region has the DNA TGTGCCAGCAGAGGACTAAGCGGGGCCCACGGTAACTATGGCTACACCTTC. Protein sequence: CASRGLSGAHGNYGYTF.

Turning to this clone: The junction departs from germline at one end; a sequencing error may be responsible. The V and J genes are TRBV18 and TRBJ2-7; D possibly corresponds to TRBD2 (6 bases). Looked up from germline, CDR1 is KGHSH and CDR2 is LQKENI. This CDR3 is 12 amino acids long. CDR3 amino acids: CTSGRTSYEQYF. The CDR3 bases are TGTACCAGCGGGCGTACCTCCTACGAGCAGTACTTC.

The genes are TRBV19 and TRBJ2-1, with 7 bases lining up with TRBD2. This CDR3 contains 14 residues. With V trimmed by 8 bases and J by 6 bases, 10 bases remained unmatched. The germline V gene encodes CDR1 LNHDA and CDR2 SQIVND (reference sequence). The CDR3 reads CASVRAGAGNEQFF. In DNA, the CDR3 is TGTGCCAGTGTTAGGGCGGGAGCCGGCAATGAGCAGTTCTTC.

This clone was recorded a few times. This sequence joins TRBV5-1 and TRBJ1-1, with 7 bases that match TRBD1. The length of the CDR3 is 15 residues. The V gene end was trimmed by 4 bases and the J gene end by 0 bases; junction bases not matched to a gene: 6. Per germline, CDR1 SGHRS and CDR2 YFSETQ. The CDR3 DNA reads TGCGCCAGCAGCCCCCTGACAGGGTTGAACACTGAAGCTTTCTTT. Amino acids: CASSPLTGLNTEAFF.

The chain uses TRBV24-1 and TRBJ2-5; 12 nucleotides align to TRBD1. V lost 1 base to trimming and J lost 4 bases; unmatched junction nucleotides: 3. CDR3 size: 16 residues. Germline V gene data show CDR1 as KGHDR and CDR2 as SFDVKD. CDR3 protein: CATSDLGDRGRETQYF. In nucleotides, the CDR3 is TGTGCCACCAGTGATTTAGGGGACAGGGGGCGAGAGACCCAGTACTTC.

The rearrangement joins TRBV7-9 to TRBJ1-1; D gene ambiguous. This CDR3 spans 13 amino acids. From germline, CDR1 is SEHNR and CDR2 FQNEAQ (reference sequence). The germline V and J ends were trimmed by 3 bases and 6 bases, with 11 bases remaining between them. The CDR3 sequence is CASSFLSSPEAFF. In DNA form, the CDR3 reads TGTGCCAGCAGCTTTCTTTCGTCCCCTGAAGCTTTCTTT.

Notes on this clone: The sample carries other DNA sequences with the same CDR3. The gene calls are TRBV5-1 and TRBJ1-2; a weak D match, TRBD1 (5 bases). Germline values: CDR1 SGHRS, CDR2 YFSETQ. The CDR3 contains 12 residues. V gave up 4 bases and J gave up 5 bases, with 9 bases separating them. The DNA for the CDR3 is TGCGCCAGCAGCCTGGGGGGATATGGCTACACCTTC. Translation gives CASSLGGYGYTF.

The chain links TRBV29-1 to TRBJ1-2; 8 bases map to TRBD1. V lost 7 bases to trimming and J lost 0 bases; unmatched junction nucleotides: 4. The CDR3 runs to 13 residues. The germline V gene has CDR1 SQVTM and CDR2 ANQGSEA. In DNA, the CDR3 is TGCAGCGCCGGGACAGGAGCTAACTATGGCTACACCTTC. It is translated as CSAGTGANYGYTF.